This record covers a single T cell receptor beta chain. This clonotype was observed at least ten times. The target of this receptor is not known. Qualities for individual bases were not recorded, and no much larger clone is one base off. The treatment or condition label, as the study defines it: allogeneic hematopoietic cell transplantation with graft depleted of TCRalphabeta T cells and CD19 B cells. The children who served as transplant recipients had been given grafts of TCRalphabeta/CD19-depleted allogeneic hematopoietic cells. CDR1 and CDR2 are read off the germline V gene as KGHSH and LQKENI. Trimming takes 3 bases off V and 4 bases off J; junction bases not matched to a gene: 2. The CDR3 runs 14 amino acids, cysteine and phenylalanine included. Of the read, only the CDR3 DNA is kept; its 42 bases are in frame from base 1. The library was produced with PCR. Sequencing used an Illumina HiSeq 2500. Molecular barcoding was employed in the preparation of TCR libraries, with unique molecular identifiers being used to normalize TCRbeta repertoire quantification. TCRdb passed the public sequencing reads through fastp at Q25 and MiXCR, retaining productive beta sequences. Each entry is one CDR3 protein sequence, shown with its most common DNA and genes. This sample gives around 440,000 distinct CDR3 sequences in total; more than 9% of them show up just once. Of the sample, just over 2% is held by the ten largest clones.

The entry originates in a study of T-cell reconstitution after alpha-beta-depleted transplantation in children (dated by TCRdb to between 2015 and 2016). Notes on the research overall: Using TCR repertoire profiling, the study followed T-cell immune reconstitution in a quantitative way in children after TCRalphabeta/CD19-depleted allogeneic hematopoietic cell transplantation.

General findings and caveats noted by the study authors: In some patients, the high TCRbeta diversity seen at day 60 was put down to recipient T cells and intrathymic progenitors that had survived conditioning. Hyperexpanded clone frequencies declined over subsequent months; after one year, T-cell counts and TCRbeta diversity were mostly attributed to newly produced T cells. The apparently early alphabetaT-cell count recovery about two months after transplant was reportedly dependent on only several hundred rapidly expanded clones derived from non-depleted graft cells.

The chain was built from TRBV18 and TRBJ2-5; a stretch of 10 junction bases matches TRBD1. The material sequenced was PBMCs, taken before TCRalphabeta/CD19-depleted stem cell transplant. This TCR was sampled from a child aged 2 to 15 with inherited bone marrow failure, due to receive a stem cell transplant. The DNA is as follows: TGTGCCAGCTCACCTCGGGACAGGGGAGAGACCCAGTACTTC. Protein translation: CASSPRDRGETQYF.